This is a list of T cell receptor beta chains from one sample in a study of cytotoxic CD8 clonotypes in ibrutinib-treated CLL. Generated by immunoSEQ multiplex PCR, the TCRdb table keeps only in-frame clones and is missing some. The sample lists 130,000 to 150,000 clones; about 80% were seen once. The sequencing here drew on PBMCs, taken after 12 months of ibrutinib treatment. These TCRs come from a human donor with chronic lymphocytic leukemia. The CDR3 runs from the conserved cysteine through the conserved F or W. The D gene is left open where the match is weak. Where a row states a size, it is once, few, many or the class of an expanded clone; other rows omit it.

clone_size,d_call,j_call,v_call,cdr3_nt,cdr3_aa
NA,NA,TRBJ1-2,TRBV6-1,TGTGCCAGCAGTTTAGGTGGAGGCTACACCTTC,CASSLGGGYTF
NA,TRBD1,TRBJ1-5,TRBV6-6,TGTGCCAGCAGTTACGACAGGGGACGTCAGCCCCAGCATTTT,CASSYDRGRQPQHF
NA,NA,TRBJ2-1,TRBV10-3,TGTGCCATCAGCCCTACGTGGTGGGGGAGCTCCTACAATGAGCAGTTCTTC,CAISPTWWGSSYNEQFF
NA,NA,TRBJ1-4,TRBV4-1,TGCGCCAGCAGCCAAACAGGGATTTGGGCTAATGAAAAACTGTTTTTT,CASSQTGIWANEKLFF
NA,TRBD1,TRBJ2-4,TRBV7-2,TGTGCCAGCAGCTCACGGACAGGGGGAAACATTCAGTACTTC,CASSSRTGGNIQYF
NA,TRBD2,TRBJ2-3,TRBV7-9,TGTGCCAGCAGCTTACCGGGACTAGCCACAGATACGCAGTATTTT,CASSLPGLATDTQYF
NA,TRBD2,TRBJ2-1,TRBV5-1,TGCGCCAGCAGCTTGATACCGGGGGGATACAATGAGCAGTTCTTC,CASSLIPGGYNEQFF
NA,TRBD1,TRBJ2-1,TRBV6-5,TGTGCCAGCAGTTACGGGACAGGGTCGTACAATGAGCAGTTCTTC,CASSYGTGSYNEQFF
NA,TRBD2,TRBJ2-6,TRBV2,TGTGCCAGCAGTGATCGGGGGGTCAGCTCTGGGGCCAACGTCCTGACTTTC,CASSDRGVSSGANVLTF
NA,NA,TRBJ2-2,TRBV29-1,TGCAGCGTTGAACGCGGGGCGAACACCGGGGAGCTGTTTTTT,CSVERGANTGELFF
once,NA,TRBJ2-7,TRBV19,TGTGCCAGTAGTCCCCGGACACGGTCGCCCTACGAGCAGTACTTC,CASSPRTRSPYEQYF
NA,NA,TRBJ2-1,TRBV2,TGTGCCAGCAGTGGAGACCCACTAGCCGCAGGTCCTAGGGAAGAGCAGTTCTTC,CASSGDPLAAGPREEQFF
NA,NA,TRBJ2-5,TRBV6-5,TGTGCCAGCTCCGCCCGGGGGCAAGAGACCCAGTACTTC,CASSARGQETQYF
NA,NA,TRBJ2-2,TRBV27,TGTGCCAGCAGAGAGACAAGAACCACCGGGGAGCTGTTTTTT,CASRETRTTGELFF
NA,TRBD2,TRBJ2-3,TRBV4-1,TGCGCCAGCAGCCAGTCGGCTAGCGGGAGTGATACGCAGTATTTT,CASSQSASGSDTQYF
few,TRBD2,TRBJ2-1,TRBV9,TGTGCCAGCAGCGTAAGGAGGGGACTAGCGGGAGTCGGCAATGAGCAGTTCTTC,CASSVRRGLAGVGNEQFF
NA,TRBD2,TRBJ2-3,TRBV10-1,TGCGCCAGCACCCCGGGACTAGCGGGAGTACGAGATACGCAGTATTTT,CASTPGLAGVRDTQYF
NA,NA,TRBJ2-3,TRBV21-1,TGTGCCACCTACACGGGACCCTTCACAGATACGCAGTATTTT,CATYTGPFTDTQYF
NA,TRBD2,TRBJ2-7,TRBV6-5,TGTGCCAGCAGTTACGGACTAGCGGGAGTTTACGAGCAGTACTTC,CASSYGLAGVYEQYF
NA,NA,TRBJ2-3,TRBV28,TGTGCCAGCAGTTTCCCGATACAGGGGAGGGATCTCACAGATACGCAGTATTTT,CASSFPIQGRDLTDTQYF
NA,TRBD2,TRBJ2-3,TRBV4-1,TGCGCCAGCAGCCAAGATCGCTGGCGGGAGGGCCTGATAGATACGCAGTATTTT,CASSQDRWREGLIDTQYF
few,TRBD2,TRBJ2-2,TRBV5-1,TGCGCCACAAGCAACGAGCGGGAGGGCGACACCGGGGAGCTGTTTTTT,CATSNEREGDTGELFF
NA,NA,TRBJ1-4,TRBV28,TGTGCCAGCAGTTCAGCGCTAAGGGAACTGTTTTTT,CASSSALRELFF
NA,NA,TRBJ2-2,TRBV7-8,TGTGCCAGCAGCTTAGGCCAGGGCGACACCGGGGAGCTGTTTTTT,CASSLGQGDTGELFF
NA,TRBD2,TRBJ2-7,TRBV2,TGTGCCAGCAGTAAGACTAGCGGGAGCAACTACGAGCAGTACTTC,CASSKTSGSNYEQYF
NA,TRBD1,TRBJ1-1,TRBV30,TGTGCCTGGACGGGACAGGAGGGCTTGGCCACTGAAGCTTTCTTT,CAWTGQEGLATEAFF
NA,TRBD1,TRBJ1-3,TRBV9,TGTGCCAGCAGCCTAACAGGGGGCAGCGGAAACACCATATATTTT,CASSLTGGSGNTIYF
NA,NA,TRBJ2-1,TRBV27,TGTGCCAGCAGTTTGGATAGCTCCTACAATGAGCAGTTCTTC,CASSLDSSYNEQFF
NA,TRBD2,TRBJ2-1,TRBV6-6,TGTGCCAGCAGTTATCCTAGCGGGAGTAAGGATGAGCAGTTCTTC,CASSYPSGSKDEQFF
once,NA,TRBJ2-1,TRBV4-1,TGCGCCAGCAGCCAAGCTGGGGGTGAGCAGTTCTTC,CASSQAGGEQFF
NA,NA,TRBJ2-2,TRBV5-6,TGTGCCAGCAGCTTTTTGCCCAGCGGGAACACCGGGGAGCTGTTTTTT,CASSFLPSGNTGELFF
NA,TRBD1,TRBJ2-6,TRBV19,TGTGCCAGTTCTTCGACAGGGGTCGGGGCCAACGTCCTGACTTTC,CASSSTGVGANVLTF
NA,NA,TRBJ1-3,TRBV28,TGTGCCAGCAGTTTGTTGGGCGTGACGGACGGCGGCTCTGGAAACACCATATATTTT,CASSLLGVTDGGSGNTIYF
NA,TRBD1,TRBJ1-5,TRBV19,TGTGCCAGTAATGAAGGGGGCAAGAGTCAGCCCCAGCATTTT,CASNEGGKSQPQHF
NA,NA,TRBJ2-7,TRBV19,TGTGCCAGTAGTATCCAGGGACGGAGCTACGAGCAGTACTTC,CASSIQGRSYEQYF
NA,NA,TRBJ2-5,TRBV7-2,TGTGCCAGCAGCTTAGTGCCCGGGGGCGAGAAGACCCAGTACTTC,CASSLVPGGEKTQYF
NA,TRBD1,TRBJ2-7,TRBV28,TGTGCCAGCACCACGGGACAGAGACTCTACGAGGAGCAGTACTTC,CASTTGQRLYEEQYF
NA,TRBD1,TRBJ2-5,TRBV18,TGTGCCAGCTCACGAGGGGACAGGGGTTTCGAGACCCAGTACTTC,CASSRGDRGFETQYF
NA,NA,TRBJ2-7,TRBV2,TGTGCCAGCAGTGAACAGGGGAAGGCCTACGAGCAGTACTTC,CASSEQGKAYEQYF
NA,NA,TRBJ1-1,TRBV11-2,TGTGCCAGCTATAAATCAGCCTCAACGGGGACTGAAGCTTTCTTT,CASYKSASTGTEAFF
once,NA,TRBJ1-2,TRBV18,TGTGCCAGCTCACCACCGTTCTCGGCCTATGGCTACACCTTC,CASSPPFSAYGYTF
NA,TRBD1,TRBJ2-3,TRBV5-5,TGTGCCAGCAGGCGGGACAGGGATACAGATACGCAGTATTTT,CASRRDRDTDTQYF
once,NA,TRBJ2-5,TRBV7-2,TGTGCCAGCAGCCCTCTTGTGGGGCTGGGAGAGACCCAGTACTTC,CASSPLVGLGETQYF
NA,TRBD1,TRBJ1-1,TRBV7-9,TGTGCCAGCAGCTTACGAGGGGGCGATAAGGCTTTCTTT,CASSLRGGDKAFF